The 21 T cell receptor beta chains given below trace back to one sample, sequenced in a study of T-cell reconstitution after alpha-beta-depleted transplantation in children. Unique molecular identifiers were used in preparing the TCRbeta library. MiXCR, run by TCRdb on the PCR reads, gives a single entry per CDR3 protein. Among around 670,000 distinct CDR3 sequences listed, around 12% were seen once. This specimen consisted of PBMCs, obtained before TCRalphabeta/CD19-depleted stem cell transplant. These receptors all come from a girl aged 2 to 10 with congenital amegakaryocytic thrombocytopenia, due to receive a stem cell transplant.

V gene TRBV5-1 combines with J gene TRBJ2-1; 9 bases match TRBD1. The V segment lost 7 bases and the J segment 9 bases; nucleotides outside the gene matches: 11. This CDR3 contains 14 residues. Germline V lookup: CDR1 SGHRS, CDR2 YFSETQ. The CDR3 is CASYPGQGGSEQFF. DNA for the CDR3: TGCGCCAGCTACCCGGGACAGGGTGGGAGTGAGCAGTTCTTC.

In its sample, this clonotype was seen many times. The gene calls are TRBV5-1 and TRBJ1-4; D perhaps matches TRBD1 (5 bases). V was cut by 0 bases and J by 7 bases, with 10 bases left in between. The CDR3 is 14 residues long. CDR1 and CDR2 from the germline V gene are SGHRS and YFSETQ. The CDR3 loop reads CASSLAGRFEKLFF. The DNA for the CDR3 is TGCGCCAGCAGCTTGGCAGGGAGGTTTGAAAAACTGTTTTTT.

This clonotype was counted many times. The gene calls are TRBV29-1 and TRBJ2-1; D is unresolved. This CDR3 is built from 11 residues. Germline CDR1 and CDR2: SQVTM and ANQGSEA. V lost 1 base and J 9 bases, leaving 7 bases between the germline ends. In nucleotides, the CDR3 is TGCAGCGTTGAAGGCCCAGCTGAGCAGTTCTTC. Protein sequence: CSVEGPAEQFF.

This clonotype was found many times. This sequence joins TRBV12-3 or TRBV12-4 and TRBJ1-1; possibly TRBD1 for D (5 bases). Trimming took 3 bases from V and 13 from J, leaving 18 bases between them. The CDR3 totals 13 residues. The CDR3 DNA reads TGTGCCAGCAGTTTGGGGGGTCCCTTTGAGGTTTTCTTT. It translates to CASSLGGPFEVFF.

The rearrangement joins TRBV12-3 or TRBV12-4 to TRBJ2-7; D is uncertain. Trimming stripped 6 bases from V and 8 bases from J, with 11 bases between. The CDR3 is made up of 11 amino acids. The CDR3 region has the DNA TGTGCCAGCAGCCCCCTACACCAGCAGTACTTC. Protein sequence: CASSPLHQQYF.

The rearrangement joins TRBV13 to TRBJ2-3; D could derive from TRBD1 or TRBD2 (5 bases each). V shed 8 bases and J shed 6 bases, with 24 bases lying between them. The CDR3 spans 16 residues. The germline V gene has CDR1 PRHDT and CDR2 FYEKMQ (reference sequence). CDR3 coding DNA: TGTGCCAGCGGCCGTGGGATCTTGGGGGTATCGGATACGCAGTATTTT. It translates to CASGRGILGVSDTQYF.

This clonotype was found once. This rearrangement joins TRBV4-2 to TRBJ2-1, with 11 bases that match TRBD2. Germline V gene sequence: CDR1 LGHNA, CDR2 YNFKEQ. This CDR3 spans 17 amino acids. V gave up 3 bases and J gave up 3 bases; unmatched junction bases: 7. CDR3 sequence (DNA): TGTGCCAGCAGCCAGGGGGCCGGGACTAGCGGCTACAATGAGCAGTTCTTC. It encodes CASSQGAGTSGYNEQFF.

This chain links TRBV7-2 with TRBJ2-7; D may be TRBD2 (6 bases). The germline CDR1 and CDR2 sequences are SGHTA and FQGNSA. With 5 bases removed from V and 5 bases from J, the gap between germline ends came to 16 bases. The CDR3 is 14 amino acids. The CDR3 spells CASSPGHSSDEQYF. The CDR3 region has the DNA TGTGCCAGCAGCCCTGGACATTCTAGCGACGAGCAGTACTTC.

This clonotype was picked up many times. The chain carries TRBV12-3 or TRBV12-4 and TRBJ1-1; perhaps TRBD1 as D (6 bases). The CDR3 has 14 amino acids. Trimming took 4 bases from V and 3 from J, leaving 12 bases between them. The CDR3, as DNA: TGTGCCAGCAGTTCCCCGGGGGCGGACACTGAAGCTTTCTTT. Translated, it gives CASSSPGADTEAFF.

This clonotype was picked up many times. The genes are TRBV7-2 and TRBJ2-1, with D perhaps matching TRBD2 (5 bases). Trimming cost V 1 base and J 2 bases, with 15 bases left between them. CDR1 SGHTA and CDR2 FQGNSA come from the germline V gene. The CDR3 has 17 residues. This CDR3 reads CASSLGPMGVPYNEQFF. CDR3 coding DNA: TGTGCCAGCAGCTTAGGCCCCATGGGAGTTCCCTACAATGAGCAGTTCTTC.

This clonotype was seen more than once but under ten times. This chain uses TRBV12-3 or TRBV12-4 with TRBJ2-1; TRBD2 aligns across 15 bases. Unmatched junction bases numbered 8, after V lost 5 bases and J lost 9 bases. CDR3 length: 16 residues. The DNA of the CDR3 is TGTGCCAGCAGTCCGCCGGGACTAGCGGGAGGAGGTGAGCAGTTCTTC. Protein: CASSPPGLAGGGEQFF.

DNA for the CDR3: TGTGCCAGCACCCTCGGCTCAGGACTAGCGGGACCCCGGATCTTATACAATGAGCAGTTCTTC. Translation: CASTLGSGLAGPRILYNEQFF. The chain carries TRBV11-2 and TRBJ2-1, with 12 bases aligning to TRBD2. Germline CDR1 and CDR2: SGHAT and FQNNGV. V was pared by 7 bases and J by 4 bases, with 23 bases of the junction left unmatched. The CDR3 covers 21 residues.

V usage is TRBV30 and J usage is TRBJ1-5; 9 bases fit TRBD1. This CDR3 region has 15 residues. The V segment lost 8 bases and the J segment 6 bases; nucleotides outside the gene matches: 14. Germline CDR1 GTSNPN, CDR2 SVGIG (reference sequence). CDR3 amino acids: CANIPGTGTGQPQHF. The CDR3 DNA sequence: TGTGCCAATATCCCCGGGACAGGGACCGGTCAGCCCCAGCATTTT. The full variable domain, rest sourced from reference TRBV30 and TRBJ1-5, is SQTIHQWPATLVQPVGSPLSLECTVEGTSNPNLYWYRQAAGRGLQLLFYSVGIGQISSEVPQNLSASRPQDRQFILSSKKLLLSDSGFYLCANIPGTGTGQPQHFGDGTRLSIL.

There are a few counts of this clonotype. V is TRBV11-2 and J is TRBJ1-2; D may be TRBD1 (6 bases). The V end was cut by 5 bases, the J end by 8 bases, with 18 bases between. This CDR3 contains 14 residues. CDR1 SGHAT and CDR2 FQNNGV come from the germline V gene. The CDR3 region is CASSPLGGGWGYTF. The CDR3 DNA is TGTGCCAGCAGCCCCCTCGGCGGGGGCTGGGGCTACACCTTC.

CDR3 coding DNA: TGTGCCAGCAGCTATCGCCGGGGGCCTAATGAAAAACTGTTTTTT. Its protein is CASSYRRGPNEKLFF. The chain joins TRBV12-3 or TRBV12-4 to TRBJ1-4; D may be TRBD1 (6 bases). V shed 6 bases and J shed 3 bases, with 14 bases lying between them. The length of the CDR3 is 15 residues.

Turning to this clonotype: A much larger clone is a single base away; this may be a read error. The genes are TRBV6-5 and TRBJ1-1; D is ambiguous. The V and J ends lost 0 bases and 3 bases respectively, with 8 bases between them. CDR1 MNHEY and CDR2 SVGAGI come from the germline V gene. The CDR3 runs 14 residues. The CDR3, as DNA: TGTGCCAGCAGTTACTCCGGAGGACACACTGAAGCTTTCTTT. It is translated as CASSYSGGHTEAFF.

This clonotype occurred many times. The genes are TRBV7-9 and TRBJ2-7; D may be TRBD1 (6 bases). This CDR3 spans 14 amino acids. CDR1 SEHNR and CDR2 FQNEAQ come from the germline V gene (reference sequence). The V end was cut by 1 base, the J end by 4 bases, with 11 bases between. CDR3 nucleotide sequence: TGTGCCAGCAGCTTAGAAGCAGGGGAGTACGAGCAGTACTTC. This encodes CASSLEAGEYEQYF.

A few counts support this clonotype. The chain recombines TRBV5-5 with TRBJ2-7; 9 nucleotides agree with TRBD1. The V and J ends lost 1 base and 5 bases, in that order; junction bases with no gene match: 1. The V gene's germline CDR1 is SGHKS and CDR2 YYEKEE (reference sequence). The CDR3 runs 13 residues. The CDR3 DNA reads TGTGCCAGCAGCTTGAACAGGGGGCACGAGCAGTACTTC. Translated: CASSLNRGHEQYF.

This clonotype occurred many times. The rearrangement joins TRBV7-2 to TRBJ2-7; D call uncertain. CDR1 is SGHTA, CDR2 FQGNSA, per germline. The V end lost 5 bases, the J end lost 2 bases, and 10 bases lay between the germline ends. This CDR3 has 13 residues. CDR3 in DNA: TGTGCCAGCAGCCCTCCCACAGCCTACGAGCAGTACTTC. Protein sequence: CASSPPTAYEQYF. The complete variable domain, with remaining parts taken from reference TRBV7-2 and TRBJ2-7, reads GAGVSQSPSNKVTEKGKDVELRCDPISGHTALYWYRQSLGQGLEFLIYFQGNSAPDKSGLPSDRFSAERTGGSVSTLTIQRTQQEDSAVYLCASSPPTAYEQYFGPGTRLTVT.

With regard to this clonotype: A much larger clonotype is one base distant, so this may be a read error. The rearrangement links TRBV11-2 to TRBJ2-1, with 12 bases that match TRBD2. CDR1 is SGHAT, CDR2 FQNNGV, per germline. This CDR3 comprises 18 residues. The chain's CDR3 is CACSLELAGGQRYNEQFF. CDR3 in DNA: TGTGCCTGCAGCTTAGAACTAGCGGGAGGCCAGAGGTACAATGAGCAGTTCTTC. The full variable domain, its missing parts supplied by reference TRBV11-2 and TRBJ2-1, is EAGVAQSPRYKIIEKRQSVAFWCNPISGHATLYWYQQILGQGPKLLIQFQNNGVVDDSQLPKDRFSAERLKGVDSTLKIQPAKLEDSAVYLCACSLELAGGQRYNEQFFGPGTRLTVL.

This clonotype was detected ten times or more. V gene TRBV6-6 combines with J gene TRBJ2-1, with D unclear. Trimming cost V 4 bases and J 8 bases, with 6 bases left between them. This CDR3 has 11 residues. Germline CDR1 and CDR2: MNHNY and SVGAGI (reference sequence). The CDR3 loop is CASSSVDEQFF. The CDR3 coding sequence is TGTGCCAGCAGTTCGGTCGATGAGCAGTTCTTC.